These T cell receptor beta chains were read from a single sample in a study of cytomegalovirus exposure and HLA in healthy donors. Clones were sequenced by immunoSEQ multiplex PCR, and TCRdb holds only the in-frame ones, with some missing. The repertoire holds a few hundred thousand clones, with about 90% as singletons. The sequencing sample was made of PBMCs. The receptor set was obtained from a woman in her twenties or thirties in good health and CMV-seronegative. The CDR3 runs from the conserved cysteine through the conserved F or W. The D gene is left open where the match is weak. Size values are once, few and many counts, or a class for expanded clones, and some rows have none.

D	V	size	J	CDR3	DNA
TRBD1	TRBV28	-	TRBJ1-3	CASSLLGQQSSGNTIYF	TGTGCCAGCAGTTTACTGGGACAGCAGAGCTCTGGAAACACCATATATTTT
TRBD1	TRBV19	-	TRBJ1-1	CASSSRQGANTEAFF	TGTGCCAGTAGTTCGCGACAGGGGGCCAACACTGAAGCTTTCTTT
TRBD2	TRBV15	-	TRBJ2-1	CATRGSGGSYNEQFF	TGTGCCACCAGGGGTAGCGGGGGTTCCTACAATGAGCAGTTCTTC
-	TRBV5-1	-	TRBJ2-1	CASSLALYEEQFF	TGCGCCAGCAGCTTGGCCCTGTATGAGGAGCAGTTCTTC
-	TRBV28	-	TRBJ2-3	CASMGMSDTQYF	TGTGCCAGCATGGGGATGTCAGATACGCAGTATTTT
-	TRBV11-2	-	TRBJ2-7	CASSALRALVYEQYF	TGTGCCAGCAGCGCTCTCAGGGCCTTGGTATACGAGCAGTACTTC
TRBD1	TRBV7-8	-	TRBJ2-7	CASSLVGQGSYEQYF	TGTGCCAGCAGCTTAGTAGGACAGGGATCCTACGAGCAGTACTTC
TRBD2	TRBV18	-	TRBJ2-7	CASSSLGEGTTYEQYF	TGTGCCAGCTCTTCCTTAGGGGAGGGCACCACCTACGAGCAGTACTTC
TRBD1	TRBV6-5	-	TRBJ2-5	CASTYRETGQETQYF	TGTGCCAGCACTTACCGAGAGACAGGGCAAGAGACCCAGTACTTC
-	TRBV11-3	-	TRBJ1-2	CASSPTVADGYTF	TGTGCCAGCAGCCCCACCGTGGCGGATGGCTACACCTTC
TRBD2	TRBV7-3	-	TRBJ2-1	CASTQSGGGEQFF	TGTGCCAGCACCCAGAGCGGGGGCGGTGAGCAGTTCTTC
-	TRBV30	-	TRBJ1-1	CAWRGAANTEAFF	TGTGCCTGGAGGGGGGCAGCCAACACTGAAGCTTTCTTT
-	TRBV6-6	few	TRBJ2-5	CASSYGRRNVGETQYF	TGTGCCAGCAGTTACGGGAGGCGGAACGTGGGGGAGACCCAGTACTTC
-	TRBV13	once	TRBJ2-5	CASGNQAVQETQYF	TGTGCCAGCGGAAACCAAGCGGTGCAAGAGACCCAGTACTTC
TRBD2	TRBV10-3	-	TRBJ2-1	CAISESGGSFTNEQFF	TGTGCCATCAGTGAGTCGGGCGGGAGTTTTACGAATGAGCAGTTCTTC
TRBD1	TRBV7-9	-	TRBJ1-3	CASSLRQGYGNTIYF	TGTGCCAGCAGCTTACGACAGGGATACGGAAACACCATATATTTT
TRBD2	TRBV27	-	TRBJ2-7	CASRTGTSFHEQYF	TGTGCCAGCAGAACCGGGACTAGTTTCCACGAGCAGTACTTC
-	TRBV27	-	TRBJ2-1	CASSLALRSYNEQFF	TGTGCCAGCAGTTTAGCACTGCGCTCCTACAATGAGCAGTTCTTC
-	TRBV6-1	-	TRBJ2-3	CASSEVPPPYPDTQYF	TGTGCCAGCAGTGAAGTTCCCCCGCCCTATCCAGATACGCAGTATTTT
TRBD1	TRBV27	-	TRBJ2-2	CASSFISGQGITGELFF	TGTGCCAGCAGTTTTATTTCCGGACAGGGGATAACCGGGGAGCTGTTTTTT
TRBD1	TRBV6-1	-	TRBJ2-2	CASSGQGAGELFF	TGTGCCAGCAGTGGACAGGGGGCCGGGGAGCTGTTTTTT
-	TRBV5-6	once	TRBJ2-7	CASSSTRSPILYEQYF	TGTGCCAGCAGTTCTACTAGGTCCCCTATACTCTACGAGCAGTACTTC
-	TRBV27	-	TRBJ1-1	CASSLPGMTEAFF	TGTGCCAGCAGTTTACCAGGGATGACTGAAGCTTTCTTT
-	TRBV30	-	TRBJ2-3	CAWSPGPSNTQYF	TGTGCCTGGAGTCCGGGGCCCTCGAATACGCAGTATTTT
-	TRBV7-8	-	TRBJ2-7	CASSLIAYEQYF	TGTGCCAGCAGCTTAATTGCCTACGAGCAGTACTTC
-	TRBV5-1	-	TRBJ2-5	CASSLAGGQETQYF	TGCGCCAGCAGCTTGGCCGGGGGACAAGAGACCCAGTACTTC
-	TRBV5-1	-	TRBJ2-3	CASSPLASGRTDTQYF	TGCGCCAGCAGCCCGCTAGCCTCTGGGAGAACAGATACGCAGTATTTT
-	TRBV20-1	-	TRBJ1-1	CSAREDSEAFF	TGCAGTGCTAGAGAGGACAGTGAAGCTTTCTTT
-	TRBV27	-	TRBJ2-4	CASSSLAKNIQYF	TGTGCCAGCAGTTCCCTAGCCAAAAACATTCAGTACTTC
-	TRBV29-1	-	TRBJ2-5	CSVDEGETQYF	TGCAGCGTTGATGAAGGAGAGACCCAGTACTTC
-	TRBV11-1	-	TRBJ2-5	CASSLVAGSQETQYF	TGTGCCAGCAGCTTAGTGGCCGGAAGCCAAGAGACCCAGTACTTC
-	TRBV5-4	-	TRBJ2-7	CASRLEEGEQYF	TGTGCCAGCAGGCTTGAGGAAGGCGAGCAGTACTTC
-	TRBV4-3	once	TRBJ2-2	CASSQRGTGELFF	TGCGCCAGCAGCCAGCGGGGCACCGGGGAGCTGTTTTTT
-	TRBV2	once	TRBJ1-5	CASSESAGGPQHF	TGTGCCAGCAGTGAATCCGCCGGAGGGCCCCAGCATTTT
-	TRBV19	-	TRBJ2-7	CASSTTHKEQYF	TGTGCCAGTAGTACTACGCATAAAGAGCAGTACTTC
-	TRBV7-9	-	TRBJ2-2	CASSHTGELFF	TGTGCCAGCAGCCATACCGGGGAGCTGTTTTTT
-	TRBV7-3	-	TRBJ2-2	CASSPRNGEAGSLFF	TGTGCCAGCAGCCCGCGGAATGGGGAGGCAGGGTCCCTGTTTTTT
TRBD2	TRBV18	once	TRBJ2-7	CASSPGGLTYEQYF	TGTGCCAGCTCACCAGGGGGACTAACCTACGAGCAGTACTTC
-	TRBV5-6	-	TRBJ1-2	CASMTWGGYGYTF	TGTGCCAGTATGACTTGGGGAGGGTATGGCTACACCTTC
-	TRBV6-5	once	TRBJ2-5	CASSPYRAGETQYF	TGTGCCAGCAGTCCCTACAGGGCAGGAGAGACCCAGTACTTC
-	TRBV12-1	once	TRBJ1-4	CASSPGQDATNEKLFF	TGTGCCAGCAGCCCTGGACAGGATGCAACTAATGAAAAACTGTTTTTT
TRBD2	TRBV11-2	-	TRBJ2-7	CASKRGGASYEQYF	TGTGCCAGCAAACGGGGGGGAGCGTCCTACGAGCAGTACTTC
-	TRBV4-1	-	TRBJ2-3	CASSLTGVALSTDTQYF	TGCGCCAGCAGCTTAACAGGAGTTGCACTTAGCACAGATACGCAGTATTTT
TRBD1	TRBV10-2	-	TRBJ1-2	CASTKQGDSYGYTF	TGCGCCAGCACCAAACAGGGGGACTCTTATGGCTACACCTTC
-	TRBV7-3	-	TRBJ2-2	CASSVQGTGELFF	TGTGCCAGCAGCGTACAGGGAACCGGGGAGCTGTTTTTT
-	TRBV28	-	TRBJ2-7	CASIKIGRGRPSYEQYF	TGTGCCAGCATTAAAATTGGTCGGGGGAGGCCATCCTACGAGCAGTACTTC
TRBD2	TRBV7-9	few	TRBJ2-5	CASSLGTSGRETQYF	TGTGCCAGCAGCTTAGGGACTAGCGGGAGGGAGACCCAGTACTTC
TRBD1	TRBV19	-	TRBJ1-5	CASVSGGYQPQHF	TGTGCCAGTGTCTCAGGGGGCTATCAGCCCCAGCATTTT
TRBD2	TRBV11-3	-	TRBJ2-1	CASSSSGTPNEQFF	TGTGCCAGCAGCTCTAGCGGGACGCCCAATGAGCAGTTCTTC
TRBD2	TRBV7-9	-	TRBJ2-1	CASTQTSGTYNEQFF	TGTGCCAGCACCCAGACTAGCGGGACCTACAATGAGCAGTTCTTC
-	TRBV28	-	TRBJ2-7	CASSSPTGAPLF	TGTGCCAGCAGTTCCCCCACGGGGGCCCCCCTATTC
-	TRBV6-5	-	TRBJ1-3	CASRSTGVSGNTIYF	TGTGCCAGCAGGTCTACAGGAGTCTCTGGAAACACCATATATTTT
-	TRBV7-8	once	TRBJ1-1	CASSLGGFGRNTEAFF	TGTGCCAGCAGCTTAGGAGGTTTCGGACGGAACACTGAAGCTTTCTTT
-	TRBV27	-	TRBJ1-1	CASSSHGDPEAFF	TGTGCCAGCAGTTCCCACGGGGACCCTGAAGCTTTCTTT
TRBD1	TRBV13	-	TRBJ2-1	CASSFGQGFGGNEQFF	TGTGCCAGCAGCTTTGGACAGGGATTCGGAGGCAATGAGCAGTTCTTC
TRBD2	TRBV28	-	TRBJ2-3	CASSSAFTSGRTDTQYF	TGTGCCAGCAGTTCAGCATTTACTAGCGGGAGAACAGATACGCAGTATTTT
-	TRBV28	-	TRBJ1-5	CASSRPGGNQPQHF	TGTGCCAGCAGCCGGCCCGGGGGCAATCAGCCCCAGCATTTT
TRBD2	TRBV18	-	TRBJ2-7	CASSPLAGGDEQYF	TGTGCCAGCTCACCACTAGCGGGAGGTGACGAGCAGTACTTC
-	TRBV7-6	-	TRBJ2-2	CASSQNHGTSKTGELFF	TGTGCCAGCAGCCAGAACCACGGGACTTCCAAGACCGGGGAGCTGTTTTTT
-	TRBV7-8	-	TRBJ2-5	CASSLGLEETQYF	TGTGCCAGCAGCTTAGGACTAGAAGAGACCCAGTACTTC